Below, one T cell receptor (beta chain) is given with its context. This receptor's antigen is unknown. It has no much larger one-base neighbor in the sample; base qualities were not kept. At the junction V is shortened by 5 bases and J by 4 bases, with 15 bases in between. Counted from cysteine to phenylalanine, this CDR3 has 15 amino acids. The DNA shown is the 45-base CDR3, in frame from base 1. CDR1 and CDR2 are read off the germline V gene (reference sequence) as SEHNR and FQNEAQ. Separate from the roughly 700-subject first cohort, the validation cohort of some 130 subjects was the group to which the donors belonged. Library creation used the immunoSEQ multiplex PCR assay. The authors processed their data as follows. A statistical classification framework was built for diagnosing cytomegalovirus status from the catalog of TCR beta chain sequences. What TCRdb holds here is the immuneACCESS table cut down to in-frame rearrangements. Part of the clones is not present; checked against another copy, under half of the missing clones reflect an unresolved V gene, and the others are unexplained. V and J calls and clone size follow that table, whereas D and trimming were derived from the DNA. This sample is represented by approximately 53,000 clones; 92% of them were singletons. Around 1.4% of the sample is in the top ten clones.

The sample belongs to a study of cytomegalovirus exposure and HLA in healthy donors (dated by TCRdb to 2016 to 2017). In the study overall: According to a later analysis, one platform produced both the 100 to 150 validation repertoires and the approximately 660 repertoires of the first cohort. The aim of the study was to test whether cataloging public T cell receptors could identify signatures of past pathogen exposure. The study combined high-throughput TCR immunosequencing, statistical association of individual TCRs with disease status, and machine learning to predict cytomegalovirus infection status. Besides the first cohort of 666 subjects, a separate validation cohort made up of over a hundred different subjects was used. The research as a whole found: In vitro tests confirmed that three of the cytomegalovirus-associated TCR beta chains recognize cytomegalovirus antigens. The study gave a list of some 150 TCR beta chains associated with cytomegalovirus. Most TCR sequences were seen in very few donors, while some public TCRs were found in many individuals. A later analysis found that TCRs clustered in the first cohort also tended to co-occur in the 120 validation repertoires, with 94% of cluster scores above 0. In both the original and validation cohorts, the classifier was reported to diagnose cytomegalovirus status with high specificity and sensitivity. A later analysis had no HLA typing for the validation cohort, so co-occurrence there was scored across all 130 or so repertoires. The authors suggested that the approach could potentially be generalized to other disease states and immunological phenotypes.

The TCR was taken from a man aged 18 to 35 in good health and CMV-seronegative. The sequence is built from TRBV7-9 and TRBJ2-1; a weak D assignment points to TRBD1 (7 bases agree). Specimen: PBMCs. The CDR3: CASSPGAGQYNEQFF. The DNA sequence is given as TGTGCCAGCAGCCCAGGTGCGGGACAGTACAATGAGCAGTTCTTC.